A selection of T cell receptor beta chains follows, all from one sample in a study of T cells after yellow fever vaccination. TCRdb processed the 5' RACE reads anew with MiXCR; each CDR3 protein has one entry. The table lists 300,000 or so distinct CDR3 sequences, 8% to 9.5% of them singletons. The material sequenced was PBMCs, taken 35 to 50 days after the first yellow fever vaccination. The receptors here all came from a man aged 18 to 29 who received the YFV17D yellow fever vaccine. CDR3s include the opening cysteine and the closing phenylalanine or tryptophan. The order of the fields is CDR3 length, D gene, J gene, clone size, V gene, CDR3 DNA, CDR3 protein. D genes are given only for firm matches. Clone size is given for some rows only: seen once, a few or many times, or a class if the clone is expanded.

15 | NA | TRBJ2-1 | few | TRBV7-6 | TGTGCCAGCAGCCGGTTTGACAACTCTTACAATGAGCAGTTCTTC | CASSRFDNSYNEQFF
11 | NA | TRBJ2-2 | NA | TRBV12-3/TRBV12-4 | TGTGCCAGCAGTAAGGTCGGGGAGCTGTTTTTT | CASSKVGELFF
12 | NA | TRBJ1-5 | NA | TRBV20-1 | TGCAGTGCCAGCTTGAGTAATCAGCCCCAGCATTTT | CSASLSNQPQHF
15 | NA | TRBJ2-5 | NA | TRBV25-1 | TGTGCCAGCAGTGAAAGGCCCTACGGTACTTGGACCCAGTACTTC | CASSERPYGTWTQYF
15 | TRBD1 | TRBJ2-2 | NA | TRBV5-1 | TGCGCCAGCAGCGTGACAGGGTATAACACCGGGGAGCTGTTTTTT | CASSVTGYNTGELFF
18 | TRBD2 | TRBJ2-2 | few | TRBV10-3 | TGTGCCATCACACGCGTGTCTAGCGGACTACTGAACACCGGGGAGCTGTTTTTT | CAITRVSSGLLNTGELFF
16 | NA | TRBJ2-5 | many | TRBV6-2/TRBV6-3 | TGTGCCAGCAAGCCCCACCGGGGTGGGGCAGGAGAGACCCAGTACTTC | CASKPHRGGAGETQYF
14 | TRBD1 | TRBJ1-5 | few | TRBV6-5 | TGTGCCAGCACTTATTCGGACAGGAGTCAGCCCCAGCATTTT | CASTYSDRSQPQHF
13 | TRBD1 | TRBJ2-3 | few | TRBV20-1 | TGCAGTGCTAGGTACAGGGGGCGAGATACGCAGTATTTT | CSARYRGRDTQYF
13 | TRBD2 | TRBJ2-1 | NA | TRBV29-1 | TGCAGCGCCAGAGCGGGGGTCTACAATGAGCAGTTCTTC | CSARAGVYNEQFF
14 | NA | TRBJ1-4 | NA | TRBV5-6 | TGTGCCAGCAGCTTGGGACCGGGGAATGAAAAACTGTTTTTT | CASSLGPGNEKLFF
18 | TRBD2 | TRBJ2-1 | NA | TRBV7-3 | TGTGCCAGCAGCTCAAGCGGGACTAGCGGAAGCTCCTACAATGAGCAGTTCTTC | CASSSSGTSGSSYNEQFF
13 | NA | TRBJ1-1 | NA | TRBV19 | TGTGCCAGTAGTATTTGGGGCAGCACTGAAGCTTTCTTT | CASSIWGSTEAFF
12 | TRBD2 | TRBJ2-3 | few | TRBV29-1 | TGCAGCGTTGGCGGGGGGGCGGATACGCAGTATTTT | CSVGGGADTQYF
15 | NA | TRBJ1-2 | few | TRBV7-9 | TGTGCCAGCAGCCCACAGGGTGCCGCCGGCTATGGCTACACCTTC | CASSPQGAAGYGYTF
15 | NA | TRBJ1-2 | many | TRBV2 | TGTGCCAGCAGTGAAGGGGATCCCTTCTATGGAGGCTACACCTTC | CASSEGDPFYGGYTF
15 | NA | TRBJ2-5 | NA | TRBV9 | TGTGCCAGCAGCGTTGGGGGGACATCGGGGGAGACCCAGTACTTC | CASSVGGTSGETQYF
15 | TRBD1 | TRBJ2-5 | few | TRBV5-1 | TGCGCCAGCAGGCCGGCCGGGACAGGGATCGAGACCCAGTACTTC | CASRPAGTGIETQYF
15 | TRBD2 | TRBJ2-6 | NA | TRBV2 | TGTGCCAGCAGCCGGGGGGTTGTGGGGGCCAACGTCCTGACTTTC | CASSRGVVGANVLTF
13 | NA | TRBJ1-2 | few | TRBV20-1 | TGCAGTGCTAGAGATCCCGGGGACTATGGCTACACCTTC | CSARDPGDYGYTF
11 | NA | TRBJ2-3 | few | TRBV6-6 | TGTGCCAGCAGAATGTGGGATACGCAGTATTTT | CASRMWDTQYF
13 | NA | TRBJ1-1 | many | TRBV11-1 | TGTGCCAGCAGCGTCGACAGGAACACTGAAGCTTTCTTT | CASSVDRNTEAFF
14 | NA | TRBJ2-7 | many | TRBV12-3/TRBV12-4 | TGTGCCAGCAGTTTTCCGGGCCCGGGGCGGGAGCAGTACTTC | CASSFPGPGREQYF
14 | NA | TRBJ2-3 | NA | TRBV7-9 | TGTGCCAGCAACCCCAAAGGGCAGACAGATACGCAGTATTTT | CASNPKGQTDTQYF
18 | TRBD1 | TRBJ2-6 | few | TRBV5-8 | TGTGCCAGCAGCTTGGGGACAGGGGGATCCTCTGGGGCCAACGTCCTGACTTTC | CASSLGTGGSSGANVLTF
15 | NA | TRBJ1-1 | NA | TRBV10-3 | TGTGCCATCAGTGAGTTCGAACCTCTGAACACTGAAGCTTTCTTT | CAISEFEPLNTEAFF
22 | NA | TRBJ2-6 | few | TRBV7-1 | TGTGCCAGCAGCTCCTTTCTGTTGAGTCGGGCCCTCAATCCATCTGGGGCCAACGTCCTGACTTTC | CASSSFLLSRALNPSGANVLTF
16 | NA | TRBJ2-1 | NA | TRBV18 | TGTGCCAGCTCACCACCCGGTCGGGCCGGCGGGAATGAGCAGTTCTTC | CASSPPGRAGGNEQFF
16 | TRBD2 | TRBJ2-1 | NA | TRBV11-2 | TGTGCCAGCAGCTTTAGCGGGGGAAATTCCTACAATGAGCAGTTCTTC | CASSFSGGNSYNEQFF
17 | TRBD1 | TRBJ2-3 | few | TRBV6-2/TRBV6-3 | TGTGCCAGCAGTTACTCCTTCACAGGGGCGTCCACAGATACGCAGTATTTT | CASSYSFTGASTDTQYF
13 | NA | TRBJ1-2 | many | TRBV20-1 | TGCAGTGCTAGAGGTCCCAACAGTGATGGCTACACCTTC | CSARGPNSDGYTF
16 | NA | TRBJ1-1 | many | TRBV5-1 | TGCGCCAGCAGCTTGGACCCGTTTGGGGTCGGCACTGAAGCTTTCTTT | CASSLDPFGVGTEAFF
11 | NA | TRBJ2-7 | few | TRBV25-1 | TGTGCCAGCAGTGAATTCGACGAGCAGTACTTC | CASSEFDEQYF
22 | NA | TRBJ1-6 | NA | TRBV28 | TGTGCCAGCAGTTTATCTTTTGGGGCGTGGACACGAAGGAGCTCCTATAATTCACCCCTCCACTTT | CASSLSFGAWTRRSSYNSPLHF
15 | NA | TRBJ2-3 | few | TRBV29-1 | TGCAGCGTTGAGTCCCCGACTGCGAGCACAGATACGCAGTATTTT | CSVESPTASTDTQYF
12 | NA | TRBJ2-7 | many | TRBV10-3 | TGTGCCATCAGGACAGGCGGTCTCGAGCAGTACTTC | CAIRTGGLEQYF
13 | NA | TRBJ2-3 | few | TRBV5-1 | TGCGCCAGCAGCTTGGTCGAGACAGATACGCAGTATTTT | CASSLVETDTQYF
12 | TRBD1 | TRBJ1-1 | NA | TRBV5-1 | TGCGCCAGCAGTGACAGGGGCGGTGAAGCTTTCTTT | CASSDRGGEAFF
15 | TRBD2 | TRBJ2-5 | NA | TRBV7-2 | TGTGCCAGCAGCTTACAACTAGCGGGGAGAGAGACCCAGTACTTC | CASSLQLAGRETQYF
16 | TRBD1 | TRBJ2-3 | NA | TRBV5-4 | TGTGCCAGCAGCCCGAAACCGGGACAGGGTAGAGATACGCAGTATTTT | CASSPKPGQGRDTQYF
16 | NA | TRBJ2-3 | NA | TRBV6-1 | TGTGCCAGCAGGAACAGCCCCACCGCTAGCACAGATACGCAGTATTTT | CASRNSPTASTDTQYF
18 | NA | TRBJ1-2 | few | TRBV4-3 | TGCGCCAGCAGCCAAGATCGGTGGACACAAAAACAACTGTTAGGCTACACCTTC | CASSQDRWTQKQLLGYTF
13 | NA | TRBJ2-5 | many | TRBV6-2/TRBV6-3 | TGTGCCAGCAGTTACAGTAACGGGCAGACCCAGTACTTC | CASSYSNGQTQYF
14 | NA | TRBJ1-4 | NA | TRBV29-1 | TGCAGCGTTGAATTACGGGGAACTAATGAAAAACTGTTTTTT | CSVELRGTNEKLFF
10 | NA | TRBJ2-5 | few | TRBV2 | TGTGCCAGCAGTACCGTTGCCCAGTACTTC | CASSTVAQYF
14 | NA | TRBJ1-4 | few | TRBV12-3/TRBV12-4 | TGTGCCAGCAGTTTCGGGGTCTTGGCTGAAAAACTGTTTTTT | CASSFGVLAEKLFF
14 | NA | TRBJ1-5 | few | TRBV6-1 | TGTGCCACATTCCGGGGCGAAGGGTATCAGCCCCAGCATTTT | CATFRGEGYQPQHF
16 | NA | TRBJ2-4 | NA | TRBV6-5 | TGTTCCAGCAGTTTCCACCCTACCCTAGCCAAAAACATTCAGTACTTC | CSSSFHPTLAKNIQYF
13 | TRBD1 | TRBJ1-1 | NA | TRBV20-1 | TGCAGTGCTAGAAGGGGGCTGAACACTGAAGCTTTCTTT | CSARRGLNTEAFF
15 | NA | TRBJ2-1 | few | TRBV24-1 | TGTGCCACCAGTGACGGAGTCGCCTCCTACAATGAGCAGTTCTTC | CATSDGVASYNEQFF
15 | TRBD2 | TRBJ2-7 | NA | TRBV5-1 | TGCGCCAGCAGCTGGACCCCGGGACTAGCACCCGAGCAGTACTTC | CASSWTPGLAPEQYF